This T cell receptor (beta chain) derives from a study of CD8+ T cells in alopecia areata. RNA extraction and reverse transcription yielded cDNA as sequencing template. TCRdb's copy holds only in-frame clones and misses some; the assay was immunoSEQ multiplex PCR. The profile covers about 180,000 clones, with about 47% appearing a single time and around 9.1% taken by the ten largest. Per germline, CDR1 LNHNV and CDR2 YYDKDF (reference sequence). CDR3 length: 16 residues. Trimming at V came to 0 bases and at J to 3 bases, leaving 8 bases not matched to a gene. The treatment is: oral pan-JAK inhibitor, 5-10 mg twice daily.

Sequenced material: CD8+ T cells sorted from blood, taken at week 52, from a patient treated with tofacitinib. V and J are TRBV15 and TRBJ2-7, with 7 bases aligning to TRBD1. The sequence came from a human donor with alopecia areata. The CDR3 sequence: CATSRDGVGTDYEQYF. CDR3 coding DNA: TGTGCCACCAGCAGAGATGGGGTAGGGACAGACTACGAGCAGTACTTC.